Listed below are T cell receptor beta chains from one sample, sequenced in a study of a mutant IDH1 vaccine in newly diagnosed glioma. What these receptors recognize is not known. Measured with immunoSEQ multiplex PCR; TCRdb has only the in-frame clones, and not every one. The sample consists of approximately 37,000 clones, approximately 53% of them appearing once. The sample consisted of PBMCs, taken from a glioma patient whose treatment included an IDH1 peptide vaccine. These receptor sequences come from a woman aged 18-29 years with glioma. Both conserved end residues are part of each CDR3. The D gene is left open where the match is weak. Rows may omit the clone size; those that give it use once, few, many or a size class.

cdr3_aa: CSGRIAGGPGNEQFF
cdr3_nt: TGCAGCGGGCGTATAGCGGGGGGGCCCGGGAATGAGCAGTTCTTC
j_call: TRBJ2-1
clone_size: once
d_call: TRBD2
v_call: TRBV29-1

cdr3_aa: CASSLIRGRYEQYF
cdr3_nt: TGTGCCAGCAGTCTCATAAGGGGGAGGTACGAGCAGTACTTC
j_call: TRBJ2-7
clone_size: .
d_call: .
v_call: TRBV11-2

cdr3_aa: CASSLVAGSWTEAFF
cdr3_nt: TGTGCCAGCAGCTTAGTAGCAGGGTCGTGGACTGAAGCTTTCTTT
j_call: TRBJ1-1
clone_size: few
d_call: .
v_call: TRBV11-3

cdr3_aa: CASSTSHRYNSPLHF
cdr3_nt: TGTGCCAGCAGCACGAGTCACAGGTATAATTCACCCCTCCACTTT
j_call: TRBJ1-6
clone_size: .
d_call: .
v_call: TRBV6-6

cdr3_aa: CASSHGNTIYF
cdr3_nt: TGTGCCAGTAGTCATGGAAACACCATATATTTT
j_call: TRBJ1-3
clone_size: .
d_call: .
v_call: TRBV19

cdr3_aa: CASSQEWRATYEQYF
cdr3_nt: TGCGCCAGCAGCCAAGAGTGGAGGGCTACCTACGAGCAGTACTTC
j_call: TRBJ2-7
clone_size: .
d_call: .
v_call: TRBV4-1

cdr3_aa: CASSLGTDQETQYF
cdr3_nt: TGTGCCAGCAGCCTCGGGACAGACCAAGAGACCCAGTACTTC
j_call: TRBJ2-5
clone_size: .
d_call: TRBD1
v_call: TRBV11-2

cdr3_aa: CASSGMADEQYF
cdr3_nt: TGTGCCAGTAGTGGCATGGCCGACGAGCAGTACTTC
j_call: TRBJ2-7
clone_size: few
d_call: .
v_call: TRBV19

cdr3_aa: CASTPDIGETQYF
cdr3_nt: TGTGCCAGCACTCCGGACATTGGGGAGACCCAGTACTTC
j_call: TRBJ2-5
clone_size: .
d_call: .
v_call: TRBV6-5

cdr3_aa: CASSQGYGGGPADTQYF
cdr3_nt: TGCGCCAGCAGCCAAGGGTATGGGGGAGGGCCCGCAGATACGCAGTATTTT
j_call: TRBJ2-3
clone_size: .
d_call: TRBD2
v_call: TRBV4-3